This T cell receptor (beta chain) is from a study of identical twins. Findings and limits, study-wide: Beta out-of-frame sequences showed weaker excess sharing between twins. Twin-shared out-of-frame alpha sequences showed excess low generation probability. The presence of invariant MAIT and iNKT cells could partly confound analyses of zero-insertion sequences.

Addition of a universal primer site occurred through template switching, and cDNA carried unique molecular identifiers. Each CDR3 protein is one row after TCRdb ran MiXCR on the 5' RACE reads. The repertoire consists of some 500,000 distinct CDR3 sequences, with just under 10% occurring once and the leading ten covering 2.5% to 3%. This clonotype appeared a few times. What it recognizes is unknown. Between the trimmed V and J ends, which lost 6 bases and 5 bases, there was a span of 13 bases. Germline loops: CDR1 DFQATT, CDR2 SNEGSKA (reference sequence). The CDR3 covers 13 residues. A further study also used this sample, focusing on yellow fever vaccine responses in identical twins.

Specimen: PBMCs. The receptor's source is a woman aged 18-29 years in good health. The rearrangement uses TRBV20-1 and TRBJ2-2; D not certain. The CDR3 loop is CSALSWRTGELFF. The CDR3, as DNA: TGCAGTGCGCTAAGCTGGAGAACCGGGGAGCTGTTTTTT.